The next 28 T cell receptor beta chains were all read from a single sample in a study of human T cells and chemical hapten exposure. The sample's time point: pre-sensitization, week 0. Treatment reported: therapeutic diphenylcyclopropenone sensitization with weekly scalp DPC. TCRdb independently ran MiXCR on the RACE reads; one entry per CDR3 protein. The sample shows roughly 260,000 distinct CDR3 sequences, 8.6% of them seen only once. The sample was whole blood, taken in connection with sensitization to the hapten diphenylcyclopropenone (DPC). The source of these receptors is a woman aged 40 to 50 with alopecia areata. Some clones in this sample may be carry-over from other donors' samples.

This clonotype was counted between two and nine times. The CDR3 bases are TGCAGTGCTAGAGCGATGACTAGCTCCTACAATGAGCAGTTCTTC. Protein sequence: CSARAMTSSYNEQFF. V and J are TRBV20-1 and TRBJ2-1, with TRBD2 as a possible D gene (6 bases). The germline V and J ends were trimmed by 1 base and 0 bases, with 10 bases remaining between them. The CDR3 has 15 amino acids. Germline V gene lookup returns CDR1 DFQATT and CDR2 SNEGSKA (reference sequence).

This clonotype was seen a few times. CDR3 region: CASSVDHGQGTPYSGNTIYF. The CDR3 nucleotides read TGTGCCAGCAGCGTAGATCATGGACAGGGCACGCCGTACTCTGGAAACACCATATATTTT. This sequence joins TRBV9 and TRBJ1-3; TRBD1 matches at 8 bases. There are 20 residues in the CDR3. With V trimmed by 0 bases and J by 0 bases, 14 bases remained unmatched. Germline V gives CDR1 SGDLS, CDR2 YYNGEE.

J is TRBJ2-1 and V is TRBV30, with 8 bases matching TRBD2. With V trimmed by 0 bases and J by 6 bases, 7 bases remained unmatched. CDR3 length equals 15 residues. The germline CDR1 and CDR2 sequences are GTSNPN and SVGIG (reference sequence). This CDR3 reads CAWSVSGSLRNEQFF. The CDR3 DNA follows: TGTGCCTGGAGTGTCAGCGGGAGTCTACGCAATGAGCAGTTCTTC. Based on the CDR3 plus reference TRBV30 and TRBJ2-1, the full variable domain is SQTIHQWPATLVQPVGSPLSLECTVEGTSNPNLYWYRQAAGRGLQLLFYSVGIGQISSEVPQNLSASRPQDRQFILSSKKLLLSDSGFYLCAWSVSGSLRNEQFFGPGTRLTVL.

This clonotype was picked up many times. The chain employs TRBV27 and TRBJ1-1, with TRBD1 matching over 12 bases. V shed 1 base, J shed 3 bases, and the junction held 3 bases outside the gene matches. Germline loops: CDR1 MNHEY, CDR2 SMNVEV (reference sequence). The CDR3 consists of 16 residues. The CDR3 spells CASSLWGQGAYTEAFF. DNA for the CDR3: TGTGCCAGCAGTTTATGGGGACAGGGGGCTTACACTGAAGCTTTCTTT.

The V gene is TRBV2, the J gene TRBJ2-7, with 8 positions matching TRBD1. The CDR3 sequence is 14 residues long. Trimming at V came to 6 bases and at J to 3 bases, leaving 7 bases not matched to a gene. Germline V gives CDR1 SNHLY, CDR2 FYNNEI. CDR3 in DNA: TGTGCCAGCAGCCTACAGGGGGAGGTCTACGAGCAGTACTTC. Translation gives CASSLQGEVYEQYF.

This clonotype was observed at least ten times. The rearrangement uses TRBV24-1 and TRBJ2-3; 7 bases match TRBD2. CDR3 size: 14 residues. Germline lookup yields CDR1 KGHDR and CDR2 SFDVKD. V lost 6 bases, J lost 2 bases, and 4 bases stayed unmatched. The CDR3 spells CATSIGRLTDTQYF. In DNA form, the CDR3 reads TGTGCCACCAGTATCGGGAGGCTCACAGATACGCAGTATTTT.

In its sample, this clonotype was seen a few times. The rearrangement joins TRBV12-3 or TRBV12-4 to TRBJ1-2; D ambiguous. V dropped 2 bases and J dropped 5 bases, with 9 bases sitting between them. This CDR3 is 13 amino acids long. The CDR3 region is CASSLIETYGYTF. Written as DNA, the CDR3 is TGTGCCAGCAGTTTAATTGAGACGTATGGCTACACCTTC.

The table lists this clonotype with many counts. The rearrangement links TRBV6-2 or TRBV6-3 to TRBJ1-5, with TRBD1 identical over 7 bases. From germline, CDR1 is MNHEY and CDR2 SVGEGT. This CDR3 spans 15 amino acids. The V gene end was trimmed by 7 bases and the J gene end by 7 bases; junction bases not matched to a gene: 13. CDR3 in amino acids: CASTASGTGAQPQHF. For the CDR3, the DNA is TGTGCCAGCACCGCAAGTGGCACAGGGGCCCAGCCCCAGCATTTT.

A few counts support this clonotype. This chain links TRBV12-3 or TRBV12-4 with TRBJ2-2, with D possibly being TRBD1 (5 bases). CDR3 length: 16 residues. Trimming removed 1 base at V and 6 bases at J, with 15 bases between. For the CDR3, the DNA is TGTGCCAGCAGTTTAGGGCAGGGTAGCCACCCCGGGGAGCTGTTTTTT. It encodes CASSLGQGSHPGELFF.

This clonotype appeared a few times. CDR3 nucleotide sequence: TGTGCCAGCGGGCTAGCGGGAGGGCCTGCAGATACGCAGTATTTT. It is translated as CASGLAGGPADTQYF. J is TRBJ2-3 and V is TRBV28, with 12 bases fitting TRBD2. The CDR3 consists of 15 residues. The V segment lost 8 bases and the J segment 4 bases; nucleotides outside the gene matches: 7. CDR1 is MDHEN, CDR2 SYDVKM, per germline.

In this sample, this clonotype turned up a few times. This sequence joins TRBV7-9 and TRBJ2-1; D tentatively fits TRBD1 or TRBD2 (5 bases each). This CDR3 contains 14 residues. Germline V gene data show CDR1 as SEHNR and CDR2 as FQNEAQ (reference sequence). V lost 5 bases and J lost 7, with 15 bases in between. CDR3 in DNA: TGTGCCAGCAGCCCCCCGGGGCAGGGTAATGAGCAGTTCTTC. Translation gives CASSPPGQGNEQFF.

This clonotype was recorded a few times. DNA of the CDR3: TGTGCCAGTAGTATTTCGGACCGCACGCAGTATTTT. Amino acid sequence: CASSISDRTQYF. The rearrangement uses TRBV19 and TRBJ2-3, with D hard to call. The CDR3 runs 12 residues. Deletions cut 3 bases from V and 9 bases from J, with 10 bases between. The germline gives CDR1 LNHDA, CDR2 SQIVND (reference sequence).

This clonotype was recorded a few times. The chain joins TRBV6-5 to TRBJ2-2; either TRBD1 or TRBD2 may fit D (5 bases each). The CDR3 runs 16 residues. Trimming cost V 0 bases and J 6 bases, with 14 bases left between them. Germline V gene sequence: CDR1 MNHEY, CDR2 SVGAGI. The CDR3, as DNA: TGTGCCAGCAGTTACTCCCTTGGGACGGGCCCCGGGGAGCTGTTTTTT. Its protein is CASSYSLGTGPGELFF.

This clonotype was seen a handful of times. The chain links TRBV10-3 to TRBJ2-5; D remains ambiguous. Germline V gene lookup returns CDR1 ENHRY and CDR2 SYGVKD. The CDR3 covers 12 residues. Trimming removed 5 bases at V and 1 base at J, with 5 bases between. CDR3 DNA sequence: TGTGCCATCAGTACCGGCCAAGAGACCCAGTACTTC. Protein: CAISTGQETQYF.

The sample holds many counts of this clonotype. The J gene is TRBJ1-6, the V gene TRBV7-2; 7 bases match TRBD1. The germline gives CDR1 SGHTA, CDR2 FQGNSA. Losses at the gene ends were 2 bases for V and 11 bases for J; bases not matched to a gene: 9. The CDR3 spans 15 residues. The CDR3 sequence: CASSLMTGSGAPLHF. In nucleotides, the CDR3 is TGTGCCAGCAGCTTAATGACAGGGTCAGGGGCACCCCTCCACTTT.

This clonotype appeared many times. The chain links TRBV6-2 or TRBV6-3 to TRBJ2-3; possible D gene TRBD1, 6 bases. The length of the CDR3 is 18 residues. V lost 0 bases, J lost 0 bases, and 16 bases lay in between. CDR1 and CDR2 from the germline V gene are MNHEY and SVGEGT. The CDR3 region has the DNA TGTGCCAGCAGTTACTCGACCAGGACAGCCACCAGCACAGATACGCAGTATTTT. Protein: CASSYSTRTATSTDTQYF.

This clonotype was found a few times. This sequence joins TRBV5-6 and TRBJ2-1; possibly TRBD1 or TRBD2 for D (5 bases each). Germline CDR1 is SGHDT and CDR2 is YYEEEE. This CDR3 region has 16 residues. Trimming cost V 4 bases and J 4 bases, with 18 bases left between them. CDR3 sequence: CASSHEQGTQYNEQFF. The CDR3 coding sequence is TGTGCCAGCAGCCACGAACAAGGGACCCAATACAATGAGCAGTTCTTC. Supplemented by reference TRBV5-6 and TRBJ2-1, the full variable domain reads DAGVTQSPTHLIKTRGQQVTLRCSPKSGHDTVSWYQQALGQGPQFIFQYYEEEERQRGNFPDRFSGHQFPNYSSELNVNALLLGDSALYLCASSHEQGTQYNEQFFGPGTRLTVL.

This clonotype came up a few times. This rearrangement joins TRBV20-1 to TRBJ1-6; D is possibly TRBD1 (6 bases). The CDR3 loop spans 14 amino acids. The V and J ends lost 4 bases and 14 bases respectively, with 21 bases between them. Germline assignment: CDR1 DFQATT and CDR2 SNEGSKA (reference sequence). CDR3 in DNA: TGCAGTGCTACTTCGTGGACAGCCTCCCTCTCCCTCCACTTT. This translates into CSATSWTASLSLHF.

A few counts support this clonotype. The chain is built from TRBV6-2 or TRBV6-3 and TRBJ2-7; TRBD2 matches at 7 bases. The CDR3 has 14 amino acids. Germline-derived CDR1 and CDR2 are MNHEY and SVGEGT. Germline trimming cut 5 bases from V and 7 bases from J; bases unmatched to any gene: 11. This CDR3 reads CASSLRDYPREQYF. The CDR3 region has the DNA TGTGCCAGCAGTCTCCGGGACTACCCCAGGGAGCAGTACTTC.

The V gene is TRBV14, the J gene TRBJ2-7; either TRBD1 or TRBD2 may supply D (5 bases each). The germline V gene has CDR1 SGHDN and CDR2 FVKESK. CDR3 size: 16 residues. Trimming shortened V by 1 base and J by 4 bases, and 17 bases separated the two germline ends. The CDR3 DNA follows: TGTGCCAGCAGCCAAGCCTACCCGGGGCTCGGGTACGAGCAGTACTTC. It encodes CASSQAYPGLGYEQYF.

There are a few counts of this clonotype. The chain's CDR3 is CASSPDVTGGVGQPQHF. The CDR3 nucleotides are TGTGCCAGCTCACCAGACGTGACTGGGGGAGTCGGTCAGCCCCAGCATTTT. The V call is TRBV18, the J call TRBJ1-5, with D tentatively TRBD1 (5 bases). CDR1 and CDR2 from the germline V gene are KGHSH and LQKENI. Trimming removed 2 bases from V and 6 bases from J, with 20 bases in between. CDR3 length equals 17 residues.

The chain links TRBV10-3 to TRBJ2-7; TRBD1 matches 9 bases. The CDR3 length is 14 residues. V lost 8 bases to trimming and J lost 4 bases; unmatched junction nucleotides: 9. In germline, CDR1 is ENHRY, CDR2 SYGVKD. The CDR3 nucleotides are TGTGCCATCTCTCACGGGACAGGGCTTTACGAGCAGTACTTC. This codes for CAISHGTGLYEQYF.

The CDR3 coding sequence is TGTGCCAGCACCCCCGGGCGGGGTCGGGAATCACCCCTCCACTTT. Amino acid sequence: CASTPGRGRESPLHF. The chain combines TRBV5-6 with TRBJ1-6; D is ambiguous. V lost 6 bases and J lost 10, with 20 bases in between. Germline values: CDR1 SGHDT, CDR2 YYEEEE. This CDR3 comprises 15 residues.

V usage is TRBV7-2 and J usage is TRBJ1-5; possibly TRBD1 for D (6 bases). The germline V and J ends were trimmed by 2 bases and 6 bases, with 11 bases remaining between them. There are 14 residues in the CDR3. Per the germline V gene, CDR1 is SGHTA and CDR2 is FQGNSA. CDR3 residues: CASSLNRESQPQHF. DNA of the CDR3: TGTGCCAGCAGCTTAAACAGGGAGAGTCAGCCCCAGCATTTT.

The chain has TRBV15 and TRBJ2-3; TRBD2 is a possible D gene (5 bases). This CDR3 has 16 amino acids. With 2 bases removed from V and 3 bases from J, the gap between germline ends came to 15 bases. The germline CDR1 and CDR2 sequences are LNHNV and YYDKDF (reference sequence). In DNA form, the CDR3 reads TGTGCCACCAGCAGATTCGAGGGAGCGCGTACAGATACGCAGTATTTT. This codes for CATSRFEGARTDTQYF.

The gene calls are TRBV6-5 and TRBJ2-2, with a tentative D call TRBD2 (6 bases). This CDR3 is 16 amino acids long. With 0 bases removed from V and 1 base from J, the gap between germline ends came to 9 bases. Germline V gene data show CDR1 as MNHEY and CDR2 as SVGAGI. CDR3 amino acids: CASSYSGTLNTGELFF. The DNA for the CDR3 is TGTGCCAGCAGTTACTCTGGGACTCTGAACACCGGGGAGCTGTTTTTT.

The chain recombines TRBV20-1 with TRBJ2-7, with 8 bases identical to TRBD2. CDR1 and CDR2 (germline): DFQATT, SNEGSKA (reference sequence). The junction had 13 bases not matched to a gene; V was cut back by 0 bases and J by 6 bases. The length of the CDR3 is 16 residues. CDR3 in amino acids: CSARDWIAGRLSEQYF. The CDR3 DNA reads as TGCAGTGCTAGAGATTGGATAGCGGGACGGCTATCCGAGCAGTACTTC.

This chain joins TRBV5-1 and TRBJ2-5; weak D call: TRBD2 (6 bases). This CDR3 region has 16 residues. V was trimmed by 6 bases and J by 1 base, leaving 19 bases between them. The germline CDR1 and CDR2 sequences are SGHRS and YFSETQ. This CDR3 reads CASMRSSTSSQETQYF. The DNA for the CDR3 is TGCGCCAGCATGAGGTCTTCTACTAGCTCCCAAGAGACCCAGTACTTC.